Listed below are T cell receptor beta chains from one sample, sequenced in a study of T cells after yellow fever vaccination. TCRdb used MiXCR to reprocess the 5' RACE reads, holding one entry per CDR3 protein. The data show around 180,000 distinct CDR3 sequences, with 6.2% seen just once and 2.9% held by the top ten. Source: CD4+ T cells sorted from PBMCs, taken on the day of the first yellow fever vaccination. These receptors came from a man between 18 and 35 years old who received the YFV17D yellow fever vaccine. CDR3s include the opening cysteine and the closing phenylalanine or tryptophan. A D gene is named only where the DNA matches it firmly. Only some rows state a clone size, as once, few, many or a class for expanded clones.

D gene: NA
V gene: TRBV27
J gene: TRBJ1-1
clone size: many
CDR3 DNA: TGTGCCAGCAGTTTAAACTCCCAGTCGAACACTGAAGCTTTCTTT
CDR3 protein: CASSLNSQSNTEAFF

D gene: NA
V gene: TRBV9
J gene: TRBJ2-2
clone size: many
CDR3 DNA: TGTGCCAGCACCAGGGGAACCGGGGAGCTGTTTTTT
CDR3 protein: CASTRGTGELFF

D gene: TRBD2
V gene: TRBV30
J gene: TRBJ2-7
clone size: NA
CDR3 DNA: TGTGCCTGGAGAATAGCGGGGGGGACCTACGAGCAGTACTTC
CDR3 protein: CAWRIAGGTYEQYF

D gene: NA
V gene: TRBV12-3/TRBV12-4
J gene: TRBJ2-5
clone size: NA
CDR3 DNA: TGTGCCAGCAGGGATGGCGGCCAAGAGACCCAGTACTTC
CDR3 protein: CASRDGGQETQYF

D gene: NA
V gene: TRBV4-2
J gene: TRBJ1-3
clone size: many
CDR3 DNA: TGTGCCAGCAGCCAAGATGAGAGAAACACCATATATTTT
CDR3 protein: CASSQDERNTIYF

D gene: NA
V gene: TRBV5-1
J gene: TRBJ2-1
clone size: many
CDR3 DNA: TGCGCCAGCAGCACCATTTCCGGGGGCAATGAGCAGTTCTTC
CDR3 protein: CASSTISGGNEQFF

D gene: TRBD1
V gene: TRBV7-2
J gene: TRBJ2-1
clone size: many
CDR3 DNA: TGTGCCAGCAGCTTAGGGACAGGGGATCTCCAGTTCTTC
CDR3 protein: CASSLGTGDLQFF

D gene: TRBD2
V gene: TRBV5-4
J gene: TRBJ2-7
clone size: few
CDR3 DNA: TGTGCCAGCAGCTTGAGGGCTAGCGGGGAGGTCGACGAGCAGTACTTC
CDR3 protein: CASSLRASGEVDEQYF

D gene: NA
V gene: TRBV6-5
J gene: TRBJ1-2
clone size: NA
CDR3 DNA: TGTGCCAGCAGGGGGGGACGGATCTATGGCTACACCTTC
CDR3 protein: CASRGGRIYGYTF

D gene: NA
V gene: TRBV18
J gene: TRBJ1-1
clone size: NA
CDR3 DNA: TGTGCCAGCTCACCTGAGGGGAACACTGAAGCTTTCTTT
CDR3 protein: CASSPEGNTEAFF

D gene: TRBD1
V gene: TRBV20-1
J gene: TRBJ2-7
clone size: many
CDR3 DNA: TGCAGTGCCAGCCCGGGACAGGGGGGTGACGAGCAGTACTTC
CDR3 protein: CSASPGQGGDEQYF

D gene: NA
V gene: TRBV28
J gene: TRBJ2-5
clone size: few
CDR3 DNA: TGTGCCAGCAGCTCGGCCGGGGGCAGGGGGGAGACCCAGTACTTC
CDR3 protein: CASSSAGGRGETQYF

D gene: NA
V gene: TRBV6-1
J gene: TRBJ1-5
clone size: NA
CDR3 DNA: TGTGCCAGCAGTGGGGACTGGGGGAATCAGCCCCAGCATTTT
CDR3 protein: CASSGDWGNQPQHF

D gene: TRBD1
V gene: TRBV28
J gene: TRBJ2-5
clone size: many
CDR3 DNA: TGTGCCAGCAGTTCCTCCGGGACAGGGATTCGGGAGACCCAGTACTTC
CDR3 protein: CASSSSGTGIRETQYF

D gene: TRBD2
V gene: TRBV20-1
J gene: TRBJ2-7
clone size: many
CDR3 DNA: TGCAGTGCGCCACTAGCGGGGGGACCCTCCTACGAGCAGTACTTC
CDR3 protein: CSAPLAGGPSYEQYF

D gene: NA
V gene: TRBV5-1
J gene: TRBJ2-3
clone size: many
CDR3 DNA: TGCGCCAGCAGCTCGGCGGGCCCAGATACGCAGTATTTT
CDR3 protein: CASSSAGPDTQYF

D gene: TRBD2
V gene: TRBV6-5
J gene: TRBJ2-2
clone size: many
CDR3 DNA: TGTGCCAGCAGCCGACCTAGCGGGGGTCTCTCCGGGGAGCTGTTTTTT
CDR3 protein: CASSRPSGGLSGELFF

D gene: NA
V gene: TRBV10-1
J gene: TRBJ2-3
clone size: few
CDR3 DNA: TGCGCCAGCAGTGAGTCGGCCCCCGCCCCCCGGACGCAGTATTTT
CDR3 protein: CASSESAPAPRTQYF

D gene: NA
V gene: TRBV11-1
J gene: TRBJ1-1
clone size: NA
CDR3 DNA: TGTGCCAGCAGCTTAGCGCTCCCCCGACAGGCCGGCCATCCCATGAACACTGAAGCTTTCTTT
CDR3 protein: CASSLALPRQAGHPMNTEAFF

D gene: TRBD1
V gene: TRBV29-1
J gene: TRBJ2-1
clone size: many
CDR3 DNA: TGCAGCGTTGAGGAGGACAGGGGGCCCAATGAGCAGTTCTTC
CDR3 protein: CSVEEDRGPNEQFF

D gene: NA
V gene: TRBV5-4
J gene: TRBJ2-7
clone size: NA
CDR3 DNA: TGTGCCAGCAGCGCGGATCTAGGGCGTCGGTACTTC
CDR3 protein: CASSADLGRRYF

D gene: TRBD2
V gene: TRBV20-1
J gene: TRBJ2-3
clone size: few
CDR3 DNA: TGCAGTGCTCCTCCTAGCGGGGCCTTCACAGATACGCAGTATTTT
CDR3 protein: CSAPPSGAFTDTQYF

D gene: TRBD1
V gene: TRBV5-1
J gene: TRBJ1-2
clone size: many
CDR3 DNA: TGCGCCAGCAGCCCGGACAGGGTCTATGGCTACACCTTC
CDR3 protein: CASSPDRVYGYTF

D gene: NA
V gene: TRBV28
J gene: TRBJ1-2
clone size: many
CDR3 DNA: TGTGCCAGCAGTTCCTCAGGCAGGAGACTCTATGGCTACACCTTC
CDR3 protein: CASSSSGRRLYGYTF

D gene: NA
V gene: TRBV23-1
J gene: TRBJ2-1
clone size: many
CDR3 DNA: TGCGCCAGCAGTCGGGCCTGGGATGAGCAGTTCTTC
CDR3 protein: CASSRAWDEQFF

D gene: TRBD1
V gene: TRBV24-1
J gene: TRBJ2-7
clone size: many
CDR3 DNA: TGTGCCACCCGGACAGGGGGCCATTCGGACGAGCAGTACTTC
CDR3 protein: CATRTGGHSDEQYF

D gene: TRBD1
V gene: TRBV28
J gene: TRBJ1-2
clone size: NA
CDR3 DNA: TGTGCCAGCAGTTTATTTCCGGGACAGGGATACGGCTACACCTTC
CDR3 protein: CASSLFPGQGYGYTF

D gene: NA
V gene: TRBV4-2
J gene: TRBJ2-7
clone size: NA
CDR3 DNA: TGTGCCAGCGGCACGGTCAGTGGGACCTACGAGCAGTACTTC
CDR3 protein: CASGTVSGTYEQYF

D gene: TRBD2
V gene: TRBV7-9
J gene: TRBJ2-1
clone size: many
CDR3 DNA: TGTGCCAGCAGCCCCCGGGGGGGGCTGGTCAATGAGCAGTTCTTC
CDR3 protein: CASSPRGGLVNEQFF

D gene: NA
V gene: TRBV9
J gene: TRBJ1-2
clone size: many
CDR3 DNA: TGTGCCAGCAGCGTTGTGATTACCGGGACGGCTGACACCTACACCTTC
CDR3 protein: CASSVVITGTADTYTF

D gene: TRBD2
V gene: TRBV4-3
J gene: TRBJ2-2
clone size: many
CDR3 DNA: TGCGCCAGCAGCCAAGGCGGACTAGCGGGGGGGACGTCCGGGGAGCTGTTTTTT
CDR3 protein: CASSQGGLAGGTSGELFF

D gene: NA
V gene: TRBV7-9
J gene: TRBJ2-1
clone size: few
CDR3 DNA: TGTGCCAGCCGATTACAGGGTAGAGATGAGCAGTTCTTC
CDR3 protein: CASRLQGRDEQFF

D gene: TRBD2
V gene: TRBV28
J gene: TRBJ2-3
clone size: NA
CDR3 DNA: TGTGCCACCGCGGGGGGCCTAAGCACAGATACGCAGTATTTT
CDR3 protein: CATAGGLSTDTQYF

D gene: TRBD1
V gene: TRBV6-5
J gene: TRBJ1-2
clone size: NA
CDR3 DNA: TGTGCCAGCAGTTATATGGACAGGGGTGTTGTGCATGGCTACACCTTC
CDR3 protein: CASSYMDRGVVHGYTF

D gene: NA
V gene: TRBV12-3/TRBV12-4
J gene: TRBJ1-1
clone size: many
CDR3 DNA: TGTGCCAGCAGAACCGGGACGGTTAACACTGAAGCTTTCTTT
CDR3 protein: CASRTGTVNTEAFF

D gene: NA
V gene: TRBV12-3/TRBV12-4
J gene: TRBJ2-3
clone size: medium-sized
CDR3 DNA: TGTGCCAGCAGCTTTACAGATACGCAGTATTTT
CDR3 protein: CASSFTDTQYF

D gene: NA
V gene: TRBV29-1
J gene: TRBJ2-2
clone size: few
CDR3 DNA: TGCAGCGTTGAGGTTCATAGGGGGTTCGGTTCACCGGGGGAGCTGTTTTTT
CDR3 protein: CSVEVHRGFGSPGELFF

D gene: NA
V gene: TRBV12-3/TRBV12-4
J gene: TRBJ2-5
clone size: few
CDR3 DNA: TGTGCCAGCAGTTCTCCAAGGGGGGCCGGAGAGACCCAGTACTTC
CDR3 protein: CASSSPRGAGETQYF

D gene: NA
V gene: TRBV7-6
J gene: TRBJ1-5
clone size: few
CDR3 DNA: TGTGCCAGCAGCCCTACCGCGGGACCCCAGCATTTT
CDR3 protein: CASSPTAGPQHF

D gene: TRBD1
V gene: TRBV5-1
J gene: TRBJ2-7
clone size: NA
CDR3 DNA: TGCGCCAGCAGCCCCGGGACAGGGGTCGACGAGCAGTACTTC
CDR3 protein: CASSPGTGVDEQYF

D gene: TRBD1
V gene: TRBV12-3/TRBV12-4
J gene: TRBJ1-5
clone size: NA
CDR3 DNA: TGCGCCAGCAGCCTCGGGACAGGAGACAATCAGCCCCGGCATTTT
CDR3 protein: CASSLGTGDNQPRHF

D gene: TRBD2
V gene: TRBV28
J gene: TRBJ2-5
clone size: NA
CDR3 DNA: TGTGCCAGCAGCATAGCGGGGGTACGCCAAGAGACCCAGTACTTC
CDR3 protein: CASSIAGVRQETQYF

D gene: NA
V gene: TRBV6-2/TRBV6-3
J gene: TRBJ2-7
clone size: many
CDR3 DNA: TGTGCCAGCAGGGCAGTCTACGAGCAGTACTTC
CDR3 protein: CASRAVYEQYF

D gene: NA
V gene: TRBV7-2
J gene: TRBJ2-5
clone size: few
CDR3 DNA: TGTGCCAGCAGCCCGAATGGGGGTGTTGGAGAGACCCAGTACTTC
CDR3 protein: CASSPNGGVGETQYF

D gene: TRBD1
V gene: TRBV7-2
J gene: TRBJ1-1
clone size: many
CDR3 DNA: TGTGCCAGCAGCTTGACCAGGGGGCGGAACACTGAAGCTTTCTTT
CDR3 protein: CASSLTRGRNTEAFF

D gene: NA
V gene: TRBV28
J gene: TRBJ2-3
clone size: NA
CDR3 DNA: TGTGCCAGCAGTCCTAACGAGGGCGCAGATACGCAGTATTTT
CDR3 protein: CASSPNEGADTQYF

D gene: TRBD2
V gene: TRBV4-3
J gene: TRBJ2-3
clone size: NA
CDR3 DNA: TGCGCCAGCAGCCAAATAGCGGGGGGGGCAGATACGCAGTATTTT
CDR3 protein: CASSQIAGGADTQYF

D gene: TRBD1
V gene: TRBV7-9
J gene: TRBJ1-3
clone size: NA
CDR3 DNA: TGTGCCAGCAGCCAGGGGGACGGAAACACCATATATTTT
CDR3 protein: CASSQGDGNTIYF

D gene: NA
V gene: TRBV4-3
J gene: TRBJ2-5
clone size: many
CDR3 DNA: TGCGCCAGCAGCCCGCAAAAGGGGGGGGGGACCCAGTACTTC
CDR3 protein: CASSPQKGGGTQYF

D gene: TRBD1
V gene: TRBV24-1
J gene: TRBJ2-5
clone size: few
CDR3 DNA: TGTGCCACCAGTGATATGGACAGGCCCCGGGAGACCCAGTACTTC
CDR3 protein: CATSDMDRPRETQYF

D gene: TRBD1
V gene: TRBV18
J gene: TRBJ2-3
clone size: few
CDR3 DNA: TGTGCCAGCTCGCCCCTACCGGGACAGCTGCAGTATTTT
CDR3 protein: CASSPLPGQLQYF

D gene: NA
V gene: TRBV6-5
J gene: TRBJ2-7
clone size: many
CDR3 DNA: TGTGCCAGCACCACGCAGGGCGGCGAGCAGTACTTC
CDR3 protein: CASTTQGGEQYF

D gene: NA
V gene: TRBV7-2
J gene: TRBJ1-2
clone size: NA
CDR3 DNA: TGTGCCAGCAGCTTAGGGTTGGACTATGGCTACACCTTC
CDR3 protein: CASSLGLDYGYTF

D gene: NA
V gene: TRBV18
J gene: TRBJ2-2
clone size: many
CDR3 DNA: TGTGCCAGCTCACCGTCGGAGGTTTTCCTTACCGGGGAGCTGTTTTTT
CDR3 protein: CASSPSEVFLTGELFF

D gene: NA
V gene: TRBV6-2/TRBV6-3
J gene: TRBJ1-1
clone size: many
CDR3 DNA: TGTGCCAGGAAAGTACAGGGGAACACTGAAGCTTTCTTT
CDR3 protein: CARKVQGNTEAFF